Shown below are 21 T cell receptor beta chains from a single sample sequenced in a study of T cell responses to AZD1222 COVID-19 vaccine. The method was immunoSEQ multiplex PCR; TCRdb's version includes in-frame clones alone and lacks a portion of them. The sample holds about 110,000 clones, more than 75% seen once. Material: peripheral blood, obtained 28 days after the second AZD1222 dose. These receptors were obtained from an adult who received the AZD1222 COVID-19 vaccine.

The J gene is TRBJ2-3, the V gene TRBV18; D may be TRBD2 (6 bases). CDR3 length: 16 amino acids. Per the germline V gene, CDR1 is KGHSH and CDR2 is LQKENI. V lost 6 bases and J lost 6, with 22 bases in between. The CDR3 reads CASSPGIAVARDTQYF. Written as DNA, the CDR3 is TGTGCCAGCTCCCCCGGGATAGCGGTAGCCAGGGATACGCAGTATTTT. Full variable domain (rest looked up from reference TRBV18 and TRBJ2-3): NAGVMQNPRHLVRRRGQEARLRCSPMKGHSHVYWYRQLPEEGLKFMVYLQKENIIDESGMPKERFSAEFPKEGPSILRIQQVVRGDSAAYFCASSPGIAVARDTQYFGPGTRLTVL.

The V gene is TRBV24-1, the J gene TRBJ1-2, with TRBD1 as a possible D gene (6 bases). V was shortened by 0 bases and J by 6 bases, with 19 bases between the two germline ends. This CDR3 has 17 amino acids. The germline V gene encodes CDR1 KGHDR and CDR2 SFDVKD. The CDR3 nucleotides are TGTGCCACCAGTGATTTGCTGTATCGGGGGGCGCGCGATGGCTACACCTTC. Its translation: CATSDLLYRGARDGYTF.

This clone was seen once. The CDR3 loop is CASSRDSYYEQYF. In DNA form, the CDR3 reads TGTGCCAGCAGTCGGGACAGCTACTACGAGCAGTACTTC. The rearrangement joins TRBV12-3 or TRBV12-4 to TRBJ2-7; TRBD1 agrees at 7 bases. The CDR3 has 13 residues. The V segment lost 5 bases and the J segment 3 bases; nucleotides outside the gene matches: 4.

This chain connects TRBV28 to TRBJ2-7, with TRBD1 matching over 10 bases. V lost 6 bases and J lost 4; bases outside the gene matches: 9. CDR3 length: 15 residues. The germline V gene has CDR1 MDHEN and CDR2 SYDVKM. The CDR3 loop reads CASSPQTGGRYEQYF. The CDR3 DNA is TGTGCCAGCAGCCCTCAGACAGGGGGCCGATACGAGCAGTACTTC.

V gene TRBV13 combines with J gene TRBJ2-1, with D perhaps TRBD2 (5 bases). V gave up 1 base and J gave up 7 bases, with 11 bases separating them. The CDR3 totals 14 residues. The V gene's germline CDR1 is PRHDT and CDR2 FYEKMQ (reference sequence). The CDR3 DNA reads TGTGCCAGCAGCTTAGTGTCGATAGCGAATGAGCAGTTCTTC. It translates to CASSLVSIANEQFF.

This clone has just one count. The rearrangement links TRBV19 to TRBJ2-3; possible D gene TRBD2, 7 bases. The CDR3 has 14 residues. The germline V gene encodes CDR1 LNHDA and CDR2 SQIVND (reference sequence). Trimming shortened V by 2 bases and J by 4 bases, and 10 bases separated the two germline ends. The CDR3 DNA follows: TGTGCCAGTAGTATAACAGGGAGGGCAGATACGCAGTATTTT. It specifies CASSITGRADTQYF.

J is TRBJ1-2 and V is TRBV12-5; 7 positions agree with TRBD1. The V segment lost 3 bases and the J segment 4 bases; nucleotides outside the gene matches: 17. Germline CDR1 LGHNT, CDR2 FRNRAP. This CDR3 region has 18 residues. CDR3 bases: TGTGCTAGTGGTTTCGGCGGACAGGATCGGGTTAGTGGCTATGGCTACACCTTC. It codes for CASGFGGQDRVSGYGYTF.

The V and J genes are TRBV12-5 and TRBJ1-5; D ambiguous. V was clipped by 6 bases and J by 1 base, with 7 bases between them. Germline V gene data show CDR1 as LGHNT and CDR2 as FRNRAP. This CDR3 region has 13 residues. The CDR3 region is CASGLESNQPQHF. The CDR3 DNA reads TGTGCTAGTGGGCTTGAAAGCAATCAGCCCCAGCATTTT.

This chain joins TRBV12-5 and TRBJ1-5; no definite D call. The CDR3 consists of 12 residues. Trimming stripped 5 bases from V and 4 bases from J, with 6 bases between. Germline CDR1 reads LGHNT; CDR2 reads FRNRAP. The CDR3 is CASGQNNQPQHF. CDR3 bases: TGTGCTAGTGGTCAGAATAATCAGCCCCAGCATTTT.

The chain has TRBV9 and TRBJ2-5; either TRBD1 or TRBD2 may fit D (5 bases each). CDR1 SGDLS and CDR2 YYNGEE come from the germline V gene. V was pared by 4 bases and J by 1 base, with 14 bases between. There are 15 residues in the CDR3. The CDR3 region has the DNA TGTGCCAGCAGCCCCACGGGGCCTTCCCAAGAGACCCAGTACTTC. Amino acid sequence: CASSPTGPSQETQYF.

The chain carries TRBV4-3 and TRBJ2-7; D perhaps matches TRBD1 (6 bases). Germline V CDR1 and CDR2: LGHNA, YSLEER. Trimming removed 0 bases at V and 5 bases at J, with 20 bases between. The CDR3 length is 17 residues. The CDR3 region is CASSQDSGARVGDEQYF. The DNA for the CDR3 is TGCGCCAGCAGCCAAGATTCAGGGGCCAGGGTGGGGGACGAGCAGTACTTC.

CDR3 coding DNA: TGTGCCAGCAGCTTAAACCCCGGAGGGGCCTACGAGCAGTACTTC. Its protein product is CASSLNPGGAYEQYF. V and J are TRBV7-2 and TRBJ2-7; perhaps TRBD2 as D (6 bases). Trimming pared 2 bases from V and 2 bases from J, leaving 13 bases between. The CDR3 is 15 amino acids. Germline CDR1 SGHTA, CDR2 FQGNSA.

This chain joins TRBV11-2 and TRBJ2-7; D possibly corresponds to TRBD2 (6 bases). The germline V gene encodes CDR1 SGHAT and CDR2 FQNNGV. The CDR3 is made up of 15 amino acids. V lost 1 base to trimming and J lost 2 bases, with 12 bases between them. The CDR3 DNA follows: TGTGCCAGCAGCTTAGGGAGGGAAAAGACCTACGAGCAGTACTTC. Translated, it gives CASSLGREKTYEQYF. Using reference TRBV11-2 and TRBJ2-7 for the parts outside the CDR3, the full variable domain is EAGVAQSPRYKIIEKRQSVAFWCNPISGHATLYWYQQILGQGPKLLIQFQNNGVVDDSQLPKDRFSAERLKGVDSTLKIQPAKLEDSAVYLCASSLGREKTYEQYFGPGTRLTVT.

The V call is TRBV19, the J call TRBJ2-2; 8 bases are shared with TRBD1. The junction had 6 bases not matched to a gene; V was cut back by 3 bases and J by 0 bases. This CDR3 region has 17 residues. Germline V CDR1 and CDR2: LNHDA, SQIVND (reference sequence). The CDR3 protein is CASSMRGTGANTGELFF. The DNA of the CDR3 is TGTGCCAGTAGTATGAGAGGGACAGGCGCGAACACCGGGGAGCTGTTTTTT.

This chain joins TRBV10-2 and TRBJ1-1, with a possible D match to TRBD1 (5 bases). Trimming removed 0 bases from V and 0 bases from J, with 8 bases in between. The CDR3 has 15 residues. In germline, CDR1 is WSHSY, CDR2 SAAADI. Here the CDR3 DNA reads TGCGCCAGCAGTGAGTCGGGACGGTTGAACACTGAAGCTTTCTTT. Amino acids: CASSESGRLNTEAFF.

The rearrangement links TRBV24-1 to TRBJ2-3; 7 nucleotides line up with TRBD2. CDR3 length equals 16 residues. Trimming at V came to 5 bases and at J to 3 bases, leaving 10 bases not matched to a gene. Germline CDR1 KGHDR, CDR2 SFDVKD. This chain's CDR3 is CATSGHGGLGTDTQYF. CDR3 DNA: TGTGCCACCAGTGGTCACGGAGGACTAGGGACAGATACGCAGTATTTT.

The chain carries TRBV19 and TRBJ1-2; TRBD1 matches at 7 bases. J was trimmed by 10 bases and V by 3 bases; bases with no gene match: 5. The germline CDR1 and CDR2 sequences are LNHDA and SQIVND (reference sequence). CDR3 size: 12 residues. The CDR3 nucleotides read TGTGCCAGTAGTATTGGAGGGGGCACCTACACCTTC. Translating it yields CASSIGGGTYTF.

This chain connects TRBV28 to TRBJ1-1, with a tentative D call TRBD1 (6 bases). Germline V lookup: CDR1 MDHEN, CDR2 SYDVKM. With 8 bases removed from V and 5 bases from J, the gap between germline ends came to 12 bases. CDR3 length: 12 residues. The CDR3 DNA sequence: TGTGCCAGCCTGACAGGTCTTACTGAAGCTTTCTTT. Protein product: CASLTGLTEAFF. The full variable domain, completed using reference TRBV28 and TRBJ1-1, is DVKVTQSSRYLVKRTGEKVFLECVQDMDHENMFWYRQDPGLGLRLIYFSYDVKMKEKGDIPEGYSVSREKKERFSLILESASTNQTSMYLCASLTGLTEAFFGQGTRLTVV.

On this clone itself: The sample has other DNA sequences that encode this CDR3 too. J is TRBJ1-1 and V is TRBV18; the D is unclear. Germline loops: CDR1 KGHSH, CDR2 LQKENI. The V end lost 0 bases, the J end lost 1 base, and 6 bases lay between the germline ends. The CDR3 is 14 residues long. This CDR3 is CASSPPGRNTEAFF. The CDR3, as DNA: TGTGCCAGCTCACCACCAGGGAGGAACACTGAAGCTTTCTTT.

The chain joins TRBV28 to TRBJ2-7, with 11 positions matching TRBD2. The CDR3 extends over 19 amino acids. CDR1 and CDR2 (germline): MDHEN, SYDVKM. Trimming at V came to 5 bases and at J to 4 bases, leaving 19 bases not matched to a gene. CDR3 DNA sequence: TGTGCCAGCAGTGTACAGGGGTCCACTAGCGGGAGATGGGAATACGAGCAGTACTTC. Amino acid sequence: CASSVQGSTSGRWEYEQYF.

V usage is TRBV4-1 and J usage is TRBJ1-1; D ambiguous. The CDR3 covers 14 residues. Germline V gene lookup returns CDR1 MGHRA and CDR2 YSYEKL. Trimming pared 4 bases from V and 1 base from J, leaving 10 bases between. CDR3 coding DNA: TGCGCCAGCAGCCTGGGCCAAACGAACACTGAAGCTTTCTTT. It codes for CASSLGQTNTEAFF.